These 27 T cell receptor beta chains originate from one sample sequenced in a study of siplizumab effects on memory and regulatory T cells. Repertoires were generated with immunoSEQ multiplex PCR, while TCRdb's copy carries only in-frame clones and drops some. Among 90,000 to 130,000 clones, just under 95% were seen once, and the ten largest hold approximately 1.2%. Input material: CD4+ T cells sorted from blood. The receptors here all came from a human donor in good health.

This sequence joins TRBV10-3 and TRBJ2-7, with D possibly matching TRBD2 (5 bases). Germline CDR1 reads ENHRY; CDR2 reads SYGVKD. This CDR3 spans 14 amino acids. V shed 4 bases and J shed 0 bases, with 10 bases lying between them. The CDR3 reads CAISARRSSYEQYF. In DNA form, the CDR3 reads TGTGCCATCAGTGCCAGGAGGAGCTCCTACGAGCAGTACTTC.

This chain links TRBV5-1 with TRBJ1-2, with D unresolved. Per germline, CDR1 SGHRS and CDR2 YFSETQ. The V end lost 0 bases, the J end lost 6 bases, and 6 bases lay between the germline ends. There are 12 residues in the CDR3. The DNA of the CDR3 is TGCGCCAGCAGCTTGGGGTTGAATGGCTACACCTTC. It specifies CASSLGLNGYTF.

In DNA form, the CDR3 reads TGCAGCGTGGGACAGGGGGGGGAAGCTTTCTTT. The encoded protein is CSVGQGGEAFF. This chain connects TRBV29-1 to TRBJ1-1, with 11 bases matching TRBD1. Germline trimming cut 6 bases from V and 8 bases from J; bases unmatched to any gene: 2. This CDR3 spans 11 amino acids. CDR1 SQVTM and CDR2 ANQGSEA come from the germline V gene.

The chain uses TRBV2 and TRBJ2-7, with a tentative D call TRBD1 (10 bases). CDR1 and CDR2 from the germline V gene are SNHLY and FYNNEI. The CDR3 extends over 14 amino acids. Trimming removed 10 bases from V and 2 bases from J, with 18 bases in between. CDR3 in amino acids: CANLAGQGTYEQYF. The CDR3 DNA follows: TGTGCCAATCTAGCGGGACAGGGGACCTACGAGCAGTACTTC.

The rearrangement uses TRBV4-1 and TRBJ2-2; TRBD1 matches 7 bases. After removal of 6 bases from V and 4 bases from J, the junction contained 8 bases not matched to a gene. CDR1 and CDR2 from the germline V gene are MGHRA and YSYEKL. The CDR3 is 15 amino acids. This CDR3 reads CASSRTGDGTGELFF. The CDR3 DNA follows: TGCGCCAGCAGTCGAACAGGGGACGGCACCGGGGAGCTGTTTTTT.

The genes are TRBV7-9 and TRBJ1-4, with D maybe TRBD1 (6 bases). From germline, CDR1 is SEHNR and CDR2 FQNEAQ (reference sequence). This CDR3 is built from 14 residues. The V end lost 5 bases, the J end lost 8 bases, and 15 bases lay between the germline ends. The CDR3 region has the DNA TGTGCCAGCAGCCCCAGGGGCCCCCAGGAAAAACTGTTTTTT. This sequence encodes CASSPRGPQEKLFF.

The DNA for the CDR3 is TGTGCCAGCAGTGACCTCCTCCGGGGGGCGGGGGCCCTGATTTGTTATTTT. It is translated as CASSDLLRGAGALICYF. V and J are TRBV2 and TRBJ2-3; perhaps TRBD2 as D (7 bases). Between the trimmed V and J ends, which lost 3 bases and 15 bases, there was a span of 31 bases. CDR1 SNHLY and CDR2 FYNNEI come from the germline V gene. CDR3 length equals 17 residues. Drawing the rest from reference TRBV2 and TRBJ2-3, the complete variable domain is EPEVTQTPSHQVTQMGQEVILRCVPISNHLYFYWYRQILGQKVEFLVSFYNNEISEKSEIFDDQFSVERPDGSNFTLKIRSTKLEDSAMYFCASSDLLRGAGALICYFGPGTRLTVL.

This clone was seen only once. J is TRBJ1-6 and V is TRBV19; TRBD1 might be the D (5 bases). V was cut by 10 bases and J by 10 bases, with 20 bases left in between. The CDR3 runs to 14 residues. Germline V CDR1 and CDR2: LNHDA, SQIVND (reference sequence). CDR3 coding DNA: TGTGCCACTAGGAACAGGTCTGGGCAGTCACCCCTCCACTTT. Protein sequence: CATRNRSGQSPLHF.

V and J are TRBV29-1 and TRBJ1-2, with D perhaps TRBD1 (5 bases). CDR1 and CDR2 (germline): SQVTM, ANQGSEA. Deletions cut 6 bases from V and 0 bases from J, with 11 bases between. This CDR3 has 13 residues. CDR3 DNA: TGCAGCGTGTCAAGGGGAGCTAACTATGGCTACACCTTC. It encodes CSVSRGANYGYTF.

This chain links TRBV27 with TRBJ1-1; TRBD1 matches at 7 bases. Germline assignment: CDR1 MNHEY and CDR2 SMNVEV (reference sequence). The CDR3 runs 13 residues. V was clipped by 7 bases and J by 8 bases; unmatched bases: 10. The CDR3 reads CASNRRQGREAFF. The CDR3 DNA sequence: TGTGCCAGCAACCGTCGACAGGGACGGGAAGCTTTCTTT.

The DNA of the CDR3 is TGTGCCAGCAGCTTGACTAGCGGGCATACGCAGTATTTT. It translates to CASSLTSGHTQYF. The genes are TRBV7-9 and TRBJ2-3, with 10 bases that match TRBD2. V was pared by 3 bases and J by 7 bases, with 1 base of the junction left unmatched. This CDR3 is 13 amino acids long. Germline V gene lookup returns CDR1 SEHNR and CDR2 FQNEAQ (reference sequence).

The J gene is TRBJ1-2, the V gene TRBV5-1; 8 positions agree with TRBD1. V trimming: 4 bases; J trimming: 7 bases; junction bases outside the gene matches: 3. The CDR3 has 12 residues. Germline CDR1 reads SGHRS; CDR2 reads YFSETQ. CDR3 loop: CASSPGGGGYTF. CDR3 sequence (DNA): TGCGCCAGCAGCCCAGGGGGCGGTGGCTACACCTTC.

CDR3 DNA: TGTGCCAGCAACCTGGGGACAGGGGGCGTTTGGACCGGGGAGCTGTTTTTT. It is translated as CASNLGTGGVWTGELFF. The rearrangement links TRBV5-6 to TRBJ2-2; 12 nucleotides agree with TRBD1. This CDR3 spans 17 amino acids. The germline V gene has CDR1 SGHDT and CDR2 YYEEEE. With 6 bases clipped from V and 5 bases from J, the junction kept 11 bases outside the gene matches.

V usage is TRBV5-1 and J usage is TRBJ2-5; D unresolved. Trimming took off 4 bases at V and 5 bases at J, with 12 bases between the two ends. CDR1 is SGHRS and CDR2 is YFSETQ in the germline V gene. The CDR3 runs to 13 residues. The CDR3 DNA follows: TGCGCCAGCAGCATGACCCCCGGGGAGACCCAGTACTTC. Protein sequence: CASSMTPGETQYF.

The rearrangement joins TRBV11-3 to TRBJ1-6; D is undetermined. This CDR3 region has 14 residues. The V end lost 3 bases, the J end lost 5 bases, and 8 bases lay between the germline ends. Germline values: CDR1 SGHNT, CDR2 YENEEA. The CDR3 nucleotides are TGTGCCAGCAGCTTGGCGGGAAATAATTCACCCCTCCACTTT. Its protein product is CASSLAGNNSPLHF. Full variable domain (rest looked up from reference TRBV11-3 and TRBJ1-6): EAGVVQSPRYKIIEKKQPVAFWCNPISGHNTLYWYLQNLGQGPELLIRYENEEAVDDSQLPKDRFSAERLKGVDSTLKIQPAELGDSAVYLCASSLAGNNSPLHFGNGTRLTVT.

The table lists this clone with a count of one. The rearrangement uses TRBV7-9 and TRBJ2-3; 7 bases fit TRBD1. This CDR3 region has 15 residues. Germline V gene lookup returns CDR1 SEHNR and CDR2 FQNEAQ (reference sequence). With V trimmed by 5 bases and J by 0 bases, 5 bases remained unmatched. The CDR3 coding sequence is TGTGCCAGCAGCAAGGACAGGCTTAGCACAGATACGCAGTATTTT. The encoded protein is CASSKDRLSTDTQYF.

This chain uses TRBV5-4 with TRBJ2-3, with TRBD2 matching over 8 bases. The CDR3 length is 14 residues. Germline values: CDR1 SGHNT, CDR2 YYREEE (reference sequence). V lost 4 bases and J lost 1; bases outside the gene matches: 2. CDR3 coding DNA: TGTGCCAGCAGCCCGACTAGCGGCACAGATACGCAGTATTTT. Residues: CASSPTSGTDTQYF.

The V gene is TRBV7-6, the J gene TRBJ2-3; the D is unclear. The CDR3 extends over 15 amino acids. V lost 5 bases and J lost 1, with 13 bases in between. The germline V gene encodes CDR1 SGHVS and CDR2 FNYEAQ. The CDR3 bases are TGTGCCAGCAGCCCCGCTGTTGGAGGCACAGATACGCAGTATTTT. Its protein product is CASSPAVGGTDTQYF. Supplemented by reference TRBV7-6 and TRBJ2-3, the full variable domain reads GAGVSQSPRYKVTKRGQDVALRCDPISGHVSLYWYRQALGQGPEFLTYFNYEAQQDKSGLPNDRFSAERPEGSISTLTIQRTEQRDSAMYRCASSPAVGGTDTQYFGPGTRLTVL.

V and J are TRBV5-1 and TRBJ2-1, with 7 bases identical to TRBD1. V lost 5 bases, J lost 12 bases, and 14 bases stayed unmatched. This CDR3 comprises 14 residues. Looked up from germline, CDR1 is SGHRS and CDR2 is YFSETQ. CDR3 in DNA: TGCGCCAGCAGTTCGTACAGGGGTCCGGATGGGCAGTTCTTC. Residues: CASSSYRGPDGQFF.

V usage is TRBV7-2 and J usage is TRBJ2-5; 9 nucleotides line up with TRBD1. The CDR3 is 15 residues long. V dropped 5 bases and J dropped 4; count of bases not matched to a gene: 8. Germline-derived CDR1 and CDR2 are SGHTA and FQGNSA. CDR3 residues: CASSVEGTGIETQYF. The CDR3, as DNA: TGTGCCAGCAGCGTAGAGGGGACAGGGATAGAGACCCAGTACTTC.

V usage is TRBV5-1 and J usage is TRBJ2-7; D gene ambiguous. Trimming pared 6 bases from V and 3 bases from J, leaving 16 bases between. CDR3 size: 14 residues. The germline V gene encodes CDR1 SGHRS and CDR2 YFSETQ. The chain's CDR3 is CASNQEPQDYEQYF. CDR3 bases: TGCGCCAGCAATCAAGAGCCGCAGGACTACGAGCAGTACTTC.

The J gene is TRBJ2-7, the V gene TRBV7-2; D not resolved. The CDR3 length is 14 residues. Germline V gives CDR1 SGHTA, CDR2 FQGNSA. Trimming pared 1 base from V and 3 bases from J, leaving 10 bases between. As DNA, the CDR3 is TGTGCCAGCAGCTTAGGCCCGGCAGACTACGAGCAGTACTTC. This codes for CASSLGPADYEQYF.

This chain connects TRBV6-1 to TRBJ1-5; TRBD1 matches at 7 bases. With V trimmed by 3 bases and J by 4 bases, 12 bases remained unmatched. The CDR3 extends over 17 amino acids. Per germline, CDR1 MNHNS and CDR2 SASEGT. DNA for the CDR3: TGTGCCAGCAGTGAGGATCCCGCTCGCAGGGGGAATCAGCCCCAGCATTTT. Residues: CASSEDPARRGNQPQHF.

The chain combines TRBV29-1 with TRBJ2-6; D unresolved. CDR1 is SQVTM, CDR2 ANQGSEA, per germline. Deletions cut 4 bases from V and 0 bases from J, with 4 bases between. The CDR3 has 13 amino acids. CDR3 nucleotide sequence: TGCAGCGTTGGAGACTCTGGGGCCAACGTCCTGACTTTC. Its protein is CSVGDSGANVLTF. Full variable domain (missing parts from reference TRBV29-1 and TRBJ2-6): SAVISQKPSRDICQRGTSLTIQCQVDSQVTMMFWYRQQPGQSLTLIATANQGSEATYESGFVIDKFPISRPNLTFSTLTVSNMSPEDSSIYLCSVGDSGANVLTFGAGSRLTVL.

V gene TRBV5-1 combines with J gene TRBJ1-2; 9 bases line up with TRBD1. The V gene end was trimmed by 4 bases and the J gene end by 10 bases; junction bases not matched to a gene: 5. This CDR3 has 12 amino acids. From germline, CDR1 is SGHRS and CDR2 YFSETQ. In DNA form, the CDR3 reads TGCGCCAGCAGCGCAGAACAGGGGGCCTACACCTTC. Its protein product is CASSAEQGAYTF. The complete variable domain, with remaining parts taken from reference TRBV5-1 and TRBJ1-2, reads KAGVTQTPRYLIKTRGQQVTLSCSPISGHRSVSWYQQTPGQGLQFLFEYFSETQRNKGNFPGRFSGRQFSNSRSEMNVSTLELGDSALYLCASSAEQGAYTFGSGTRLTVV.

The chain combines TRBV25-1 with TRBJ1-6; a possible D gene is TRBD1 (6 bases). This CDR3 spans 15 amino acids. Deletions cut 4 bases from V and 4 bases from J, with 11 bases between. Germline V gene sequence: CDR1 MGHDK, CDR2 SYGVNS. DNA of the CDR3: TGTGCCAGCAGTGCGGGGGGCAGTTATAATTCACCCCTCCACTTT. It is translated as CASSAGGSYNSPLHF.

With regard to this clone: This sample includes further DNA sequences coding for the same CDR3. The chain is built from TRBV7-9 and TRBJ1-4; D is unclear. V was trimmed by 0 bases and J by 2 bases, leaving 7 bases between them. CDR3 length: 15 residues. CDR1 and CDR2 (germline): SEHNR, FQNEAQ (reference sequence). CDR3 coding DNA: TGTGCCAGCAGCTTAGCGCTGGGGACTAATGAAAAACTGTTTTTT. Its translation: CASSLALGTNEKLFF.